These T cell receptor beta chains were read from a single sample in a study of immune characterization of retroperitoneal liposarcoma. One entry per CDR3 protein, called by TCRdb with MiXCR from the PCR reads. The sample contains 10,000 or so distinct CDR3 sequences, around a quarter of which appear only once. Sequencing input: tumor tissue. These receptor sequences come from a male donor with retroperitoneal liposarcoma. Both conserved end residues are part of each CDR3. Each record gives: J gene, V gene, clone size, D gene, CDR3 DNA, CDR3 protein. D genes are given only for firm matches. Size is stated for part of the rows, as once, few or many counts, or as a class when the clone is expanded.

j_call: TRBJ2-7
v_call: TRBV11-1
clone_size: once
d_call: -
cdr3_nt: TGTGCCAGCAGCTTAGGTTCGAGCTCCTACGAGCAGTACTTC
cdr3_aa: CASSLGSSSYEQYF

j_call: TRBJ2-3
v_call: TRBV6-9
clone_size: few
d_call: -
cdr3_nt: TGTGCCAGCAGTTACACCGAGACAGATACGCAGTATTTT
cdr3_aa: CASSYTETDTQYF

j_call: TRBJ2-1
v_call: TRBV7-8
clone_size: medium-sized
d_call: -
cdr3_nt: TGTGCCAGCACCCTACCCCCACAGGGGGGGGCCTTTACTGAAGAGACCCAGTTCTTC
cdr3_aa: CASTLPPQGGAFTEETQFF

j_call: TRBJ2-3
v_call: TRBV6-1
clone_size: medium-sized
d_call: TRBD1
cdr3_nt: TGTGCCAGCAGTTCCGGTGACAGGGAGACGGGTTTCACAGATACGCAGTATTTT
cdr3_aa: CASSSGDRETGFTDTQYF

j_call: TRBJ2-1
v_call: TRBV24-1
clone_size: few
d_call: TRBD1
cdr3_nt: TGTGCCACCAGTGATGGGCAGGGGGTCTGGTACGAGCAGTTCTTC
cdr3_aa: CATSDGQGVWYEQFF

j_call: TRBJ2-5
v_call: TRBV7-2
clone_size: medium-sized
d_call: -
cdr3_nt: TGTGCCAGCAGCTTAGAGAGCGTAGTGGTCTGGGAGACCCAGTACTTC
cdr3_aa: CASSLESVVVWETQYF

j_call: TRBJ2-3
v_call: TRBV6-1
clone_size: -
d_call: TRBD2
cdr3_nt: TGTGCCAGCAGGCGGACTAGCGCAGATACGCAGTATTTT
cdr3_aa: CASRRTSADTQYF

j_call: TRBJ2-1
v_call: TRBV12-3/TRBV12-4
clone_size: -
d_call: -
cdr3_nt: TGTGCCAGCACCACGGCGAACGGCGCACAGACCCAGTTCTTC
cdr3_aa: CASTTANGAQTQFF

j_call: TRBJ2-7
v_call: TRBV7-8
clone_size: many
d_call: TRBD1
cdr3_nt: TGTGCCAGTTTCGGACAGGGGGCGATTTCCTACAATGAGCAGTACTTC
cdr3_aa: CASFGQGAISYNEQYF

j_call: TRBJ2-1
v_call: TRBV7-7
clone_size: -
d_call: TRBD1
cdr3_nt: TGTGCTAGCAGCTTAGGACAGGGCTACGAGCAGTTCTTC
cdr3_aa: CASSLGQGYEQFF

j_call: TRBJ2-5
v_call: TRBV6-1
clone_size: many
d_call: -
cdr3_nt: TGTGCCAGCAGCGCTCTTGGAGTCCAAGAGACCCAGTACTTC
cdr3_aa: CASSALGVQETQYF

j_call: TRBJ2-7
v_call: TRBV25-1
clone_size: -
d_call: -
cdr3_nt: TGTGCCAGCAGTGGTAGCGCCTCCTACGAGCAGTACTTC
cdr3_aa: CASSGSASYEQYF

j_call: TRBJ2-4
v_call: TRBV11-3
clone_size: -
d_call: TRBD2
cdr3_nt: TGTGCCAGCAGCTTAGTCCTCCTAGCGGGCAATGAGCAGTACTTC
cdr3_aa: CASSLVLLAGNEQYF

j_call: TRBJ2-3
v_call: TRBV7-6
clone_size: large
d_call: -
cdr3_nt: TGTGCCAGCAGCTCAGCGTCAGATACGCAGTATTTT
cdr3_aa: CASSSASDTQYF

j_call: TRBJ2-1
v_call: TRBV7-2
clone_size: -
d_call: -
cdr3_nt: TGTGCCAGCGGGGACTTCTACAATGAGCAGTTCTTC
cdr3_aa: CASGDFYNEQFF

j_call: TRBJ2-1
v_call: TRBV12-3/TRBV12-4
clone_size: -
d_call: -
cdr3_nt: TGTGCCAGCAGTTTAAACCCCACTCTGGGGGGTTCCAAAAACATTCAGTTCTTC
cdr3_aa: CASSLNPTLGGSKNIQFF

j_call: TRBJ2-3
v_call: TRBV6-1
clone_size: medium-sized
d_call: -
cdr3_nt: TGTGCCAGCAGTGAAGTCTTCCAGGTTAGGGCAGATACGCAGTATTTT
cdr3_aa: CASSEVFQVRADTQYF

j_call: TRBJ2-1
v_call: TRBV7-2
clone_size: few
d_call: -
cdr3_nt: TGTGCCAGCAGCTTGGGACCTGACAATGAGCAGTTCTTC
cdr3_aa: CASSLGPDNEQFF

j_call: TRBJ1-1
v_call: TRBV7-9
clone_size: many
d_call: -
cdr3_nt: TGTGCCAGCAGCCCTAGTAGGGCAGGGGCTAGAGGAGCTTTCTTT
cdr3_aa: CASSPSRAGARGAFF

j_call: TRBJ1-2
v_call: TRBV27
clone_size: -
d_call: TRBD1
cdr3_nt: TGTGCCAGCAGTTACAGGGGGCGCGGATATGGCTACACCTTC
cdr3_aa: CASSYRGRGYGYTF

j_call: TRBJ2-1
v_call: TRBV7-9
clone_size: -
d_call: -
cdr3_nt: TGTGCCAGCAGCTTAGTAGCGGAATCCTACGAGCAGTTCTTC
cdr3_aa: CASSLVAESYEQFF

j_call: TRBJ2-1
v_call: TRBV27
clone_size: many
d_call: -
cdr3_nt: TGTGCCAGCAGGTTAAGGGGAGCAAGGGTGCAAGCAGGGGAGGTCGAGCAGTTCTTC
cdr3_aa: CASRLRGARVQAGEVEQFF

j_call: TRBJ2-1
v_call: TRBV27
clone_size: medium-sized
d_call: -
cdr3_nt: TGTGCCAGCATGGTCTCCAGGGGTGGTCTCAATGAGCAGTTCTTC
cdr3_aa: CASMVSRGGLNEQFF

j_call: TRBJ1-5
v_call: TRBV6-1
clone_size: few
d_call: -
cdr3_nt: TGTGCCAGCAGTGAAGCGGATCTCAGCAATCAGCCCCAGCATTTT
cdr3_aa: CASSEADLSNQPQHF

j_call: TRBJ1-1
v_call: TRBV27
clone_size: -
d_call: -
cdr3_nt: TGTGCCAGCAGTTTAGGTTCAGACACTGAAGCTTTCTTT
cdr3_aa: CASSLGSDTEAFF

j_call: TRBJ2-1
v_call: TRBV11-2
clone_size: few
d_call: -
cdr3_nt: TGTGCCAGCAGCTTAGATCCGCCCTTCCTAGACTCCTACAATGAGCAGTTCTTC
cdr3_aa: CASSLDPPFLDSYNEQFF

j_call: TRBJ1-5
v_call: TRBV12-3/TRBV12-4
clone_size: few
d_call: -
cdr3_nt: TGTGCCAGCAGTCGCACAGGAGGCAATCAGCCCCAGCATTTT
cdr3_aa: CASSRTGGNQPQHF

j_call: TRBJ2-5
v_call: TRBV7-6
clone_size: -
d_call: -
cdr3_nt: TGTGCCAGCAGCTTAAGGGGGGGGCCCTCCTACAATGAGCAGTACTTC
cdr3_aa: CASSLRGGPSYNEQYF

j_call: TRBJ2-1
v_call: TRBV11-3
clone_size: medium-sized
d_call: -
cdr3_nt: TGTGCCAGCAGCTTAGGAAATGGCTTCCAGTTCTTC
cdr3_aa: CASSLGNGFQFF

j_call: TRBJ2-1
v_call: TRBV7-2
clone_size: medium-sized
d_call: TRBD2
cdr3_nt: TGTGCCAGCAGTACCCTAGCGGTCTCCTACAATGAGCAGTTCTTC
cdr3_aa: CASSTLAVSYNEQFF

j_call: TRBJ2-3
v_call: TRBV6-1
clone_size: -
d_call: TRBD1
cdr3_nt: TGTGCCAGCAGCTGGGACAGACAAGATGCGCAGTATTTT
cdr3_aa: CASSWDRQDAQYF

j_call: TRBJ2-7
v_call: TRBV7-2
clone_size: -
d_call: -
cdr3_nt: TGTGCCAGCAGCTCCCCCGGCCAATACAATGAGCAGTACTTC
cdr3_aa: CASSSPGQYNEQYF

j_call: TRBJ2-1
v_call: TRBV12-3/TRBV12-4
clone_size: many
d_call: TRBD2
cdr3_nt: TGTGCCAGCAGTTTTCTCAGGGGGCGACTAGCGGGAGAGAATGAGCAGTTCTTC
cdr3_aa: CASSFLRGRLAGENEQFF

j_call: TRBJ2-5
v_call: TRBV6-6
clone_size: medium-sized
d_call: -
cdr3_nt: TGTGCCAGCAGTTACGGGGGCTGGGAGACCCAGTACTTC
cdr3_aa: CASSYGGWETQYF

j_call: TRBJ1-5
v_call: TRBV7-6
clone_size: -
d_call: TRBD1
cdr3_nt: TGTGCCAGCAGTTCAGGGGGCCATCAGCCCCAGCATTTT
cdr3_aa: CASSSGGHQPQHF

j_call: TRBJ2-5
v_call: TRBV7-2
clone_size: medium-sized
d_call: -
cdr3_nt: TGTGCCAGCAGCTTTCATAGGGAGGCCCAGTACTTC
cdr3_aa: CASSFHREAQYF

j_call: TRBJ2-7
v_call: TRBV7-8
clone_size: medium-sized
d_call: -
cdr3_nt: TGTGCCAGCAGCTTAGTGAGGGGCGAGCAGTACTTC
cdr3_aa: CASSLVRGEQYF

j_call: TRBJ2-1
v_call: TRBV6-1
clone_size: -
d_call: TRBD2
cdr3_nt: TGTGCCAGCAGTGAACGGGAGGCCGAGACCCAGTTCTTC
cdr3_aa: CASSEREAETQFF

j_call: TRBJ2-5
v_call: TRBV7-2
clone_size: medium-sized
d_call: TRBD2
cdr3_nt: TGTGCCAGCAGCCGCGGGGGGGCCCTCTGGGAGCAGTACTTC
cdr3_aa: CASSRGGALWEQYF

j_call: TRBJ2-1
v_call: TRBV6-1
clone_size: medium-sized
d_call: TRBD1
cdr3_nt: TGTGCCACCGACCGGACAGGGAAAGAGACCCAGTTCTTC
cdr3_aa: CATDRTGKETQFF

j_call: TRBJ1-4
v_call: TRBV6-1
clone_size: few
d_call: TRBD1
cdr3_nt: TGTGCCAGCAGTGAAGCTAGAGGGGGCGGGGGCGAAAAACTGTTTTTT
cdr3_aa: CASSEARGGGGEKLFF

j_call: TRBJ2-7
v_call: TRBV27
clone_size: -
d_call: -
cdr3_nt: TGTGCCAGCAGTTTATCTTGGGCAGTATCCACCTACGAGCAGTACTTC
cdr3_aa: CASSLSWAVSTYEQYF

j_call: TRBJ2-7
v_call: TRBV10-2
clone_size: -
d_call: TRBD1
cdr3_nt: TGCGCCAGCAGGGCACCCGGGACAGGGGATCACTACGAGCAGTACTTC
cdr3_aa: CASRAPGTGDHYEQYF

j_call: TRBJ2-1
v_call: TRBV7-2
clone_size: -
d_call: TRBD2
cdr3_nt: TGTGCCAGCAGCTTAGCGTGGGGTAGCGGGTCGTCCTACAATGAGCAGTTCTTC
cdr3_aa: CASSLAWGSGSSYNEQFF

j_call: TRBJ2-5
v_call: TRBV12-3/TRBV12-4
clone_size: many
d_call: -
cdr3_nt: TGTGCCAGCAGTTTTTGGTGTAGTGAAGAGACCCAGTACTTC
cdr3_aa: CASSFWCSEETQYF

j_call: TRBJ2-7
v_call: TRBV6-1
clone_size: -
d_call: TRBD1
cdr3_nt: TGTGCCAGCAAGCGCGGGACAGGGGATTCCAACGAGCAGTACTTC
cdr3_aa: CASKRGTGDSNEQYF

j_call: TRBJ2-1
v_call: TRBV6-6
clone_size: -
d_call: -
cdr3_nt: TGTGCCAGCAGAGATAGACAGGGAGGCCCCTACAATGAGCAGTTCTTC
cdr3_aa: CASRDRQGGPYNEQFF

j_call: TRBJ1-1
v_call: TRBV12-5
clone_size: -
d_call: -
cdr3_nt: TGTGCTAGTGGTCCCGCATCCTTTAACTTAATGACTGAAGCTTTCTTT
cdr3_aa: CASGPASFNLMTEAFF

j_call: TRBJ2-1
v_call: TRBV6-1
clone_size: medium-sized
d_call: TRBD2
cdr3_nt: TGTGCCAGCAAGCCAGCGGGGGCTTACAATGAGCAGTTCTTC
cdr3_aa: CASKPAGAYNEQFF

j_call: TRBJ2-3
v_call: TRBV24-1
clone_size: few
d_call: TRBD2
cdr3_nt: TGTGCCACCAGTGATTCCACCCGACTAGCGGGAGGGCCACGGGACACAGATACGCAGTATTTT
cdr3_aa: CATSDSTRLAGGPRDTDTQYF

j_call: TRBJ2-5
v_call: TRBV6-1
clone_size: many
d_call: -
cdr3_nt: TGTGCCAGCAGTTCGGTCGGAAATCAGTACTTC
cdr3_aa: CASSSVGNQYF

j_call: TRBJ2-1
v_call: TRBV6-1
clone_size: -
d_call: TRBD2
cdr3_nt: TGTGCCAGCAAATCACTAGCGGGAGGGCCGGGTGAGCAGTTCTTC
cdr3_aa: CASKSLAGGPGEQFF

j_call: TRBJ2-5
v_call: TRBV12-3/TRBV12-4
clone_size: many
d_call: TRBD2
cdr3_nt: TGTGCCAGCAGACTAGCGGGGAGATTCAATGAGCAGTACTTC
cdr3_aa: CASRLAGRFNEQYF

j_call: TRBJ2-1
v_call: TRBV10-3
clone_size: -
d_call: TRBD2
cdr3_nt: TGTGCCATCAGTGAGGGACTAGCGGGGGATGAGCAGTTCTTC
cdr3_aa: CAISEGLAGDEQFF

j_call: TRBJ1-2
v_call: TRBV6-5
clone_size: -
d_call: TRBD1
cdr3_nt: TGTGCCACTAGACAGGGGGACGATGGCTACACCTTC
cdr3_aa: CATRQGDDGYTF

j_call: TRBJ2-1
v_call: TRBV7-6
clone_size: medium-sized
d_call: TRBD2
cdr3_nt: TGTGCCAGCAGCTCCGGGACTAGCGGCTACGGAGAGACCCAGTTCTTC
cdr3_aa: CASSSGTSGYGETQFF

j_call: TRBJ1-1
v_call: TRBV7-2
clone_size: medium-sized
d_call: TRBD1
cdr3_nt: TGTGCCAGCAGCTTAGTGGAGGGGGCGCGTAACACTGAAGCTTTCTTT
cdr3_aa: CASSLVEGARNTEAFF

j_call: TRBJ2-3
v_call: TRBV12-3/TRBV12-4
clone_size: -
d_call: -
cdr3_nt: TGTGCCAGCAGTTTTCTAGAGGGCCCTTTGAGTTACAGCACAGATACGCAGTATTTT
cdr3_aa: CASSFLEGPLSYSTDTQYF

j_call: TRBJ2-7
v_call: TRBV7-8
clone_size: medium-sized
d_call: -
cdr3_nt: TGTGCCAGCAGCTTAGGGACTAACAATGAGCAGTACTTC
cdr3_aa: CASSLGTNNEQYF